These 22 T cell receptor beta chains share one sample of origin, sequenced in a study of cytomegalovirus exposure and HLA in healthy donors. Primers included in the PCR were 60 Vbeta and 13 Jbeta primers. Here immunoSEQ multiplex PCR was the method, and the copy in TCRdb shows in-frame clones only, minus some. The table includes about 120,000 clones, approximately 84% detected once. Sample: PBMCs. These TCRs come from a man between 45 and 60 years old in good health and CMV-seronegative.

The chain has TRBV9 and TRBJ1-2; 8 positions agree with TRBD1. The CDR3 consists of 14 residues. Unmatched junction bases numbered 6, after V lost 2 bases and J lost 6 bases. CDR1 and CDR2 from the germline V gene are SGDLS and YYNGEE. In nucleotides, the CDR3 is TGTGCCAGCAGCGTTCCCAGGGGGCAGGATGGCTACACCTTC. Protein product: CASSVPRGQDGYTF.

The rearrangement joins TRBV7-3 to TRBJ1-2; D is undetermined. This CDR3 is 14 amino acids long. Germline loops: CDR1 SGHTA, CDR2 FQGTGA. V was trimmed by 2 bases and J by 0 bases, leaving 7 bases between them. CDR3 in amino acids: CASSLDGANYGYTF. CDR3 coding DNA: TGTGCCAGCAGCTTAGACGGGGCTAACTATGGCTACACCTTC.

The chain joins TRBV27 to TRBJ2-2; possibly TRBD2 for D (6 bases). The ends were cut back, 6 bases at V and 4 bases at J, with 21 bases in the middle. This CDR3 has 17 amino acids. CDR1 is MNHEY, CDR2 SMNVEV, per germline (reference sequence). This chain's CDR3 is CASRPFGGARGTGELFF. Written as DNA, the CDR3 is TGTGCCAGCAGACCCTTTGGAGGGGCGCGTGGCACCGGGGAGCTGTTTTTT.

There are a few counts of this clone. The J gene is TRBJ2-7, the V gene TRBV9; TRBD2 aligns across 16 bases. The CDR3 sequence is 18 residues long. Germline V gene data show CDR1 as SGDLS and CDR2 as YYNGEE. The ends lost 3 bases at V and 4 bases at J; junction bases unmatched: 10. This chain's CDR3 is CASSEGTGTSGREYEQYF. CDR3 bases: TGTGCCAGCAGCGAGGGTACCGGGACTAGCGGGAGGGAATACGAGCAGTACTTC.

This chain connects TRBV4-2 to TRBJ2-5; D not resolved. This CDR3 has 13 residues. The germline CDR1 and CDR2 sequences are LGHNA and YNFKEQ. V lost 1 base and J 5 bases, leaving 8 bases between the germline ends. The CDR3 loop reads CASSQVPAETQYF. In nucleotides, the CDR3 is TGTGCCAGCAGCCAAGTCCCTGCGGAGACCCAGTACTTC.

This clone came up once. The chain's CDR3 is CASSQVTGGFQPQHF. The CDR3 DNA sequence: TGCGCCAGCAGCCAAGTAACAGGGGGCTTTCAGCCCCAGCATTTT. The rearrangement links TRBV4-1 to TRBJ1-5; 9 nucleotides align to TRBD1. Germline CDR1 and CDR2: MGHRA and YSYEKL. There are 15 residues in the CDR3. V shed 1 base, J shed 6 bases, and the junction held 4 bases outside the gene matches.

V usage is TRBV7-9 and J usage is TRBJ2-3; 8 bases map to TRBD2. CDR1 and CDR2 (germline): SEHNR, FQNEAQ (reference sequence). This CDR3 comprises 14 residues. V shed 5 bases, J shed 1 base, and the junction held 2 bases outside the gene matches. The CDR3 DNA reads as TGTGCCAGCAGCCTTAGCGGGGGCACAGATACGCAGTATTTT. Translation gives CASSLSGGTDTQYF. Using reference TRBV7-9 and TRBJ2-3 for the parts outside the CDR3, the full variable domain is DTGVSQNPRHKITKRGQNVTFRCDPISEHNRLYWYRQTLGQGPEFLTYFQNEAQLEKSRLLSDRFSAERPKGSFSTLEIQRTEQGDSAMYLCASSLSGGTDTQYFGPGTRLTVL.

The rearrangement uses TRBV19 and TRBJ1-1, with a tentative D call TRBD1 (6 bases). Germline V gene lookup returns CDR1 LNHDA and CDR2 SQIVND (reference sequence). V was clipped by 6 bases and J by 3 bases, with 11 bases between them. This CDR3 is built from 13 residues. CDR3 sequence reads: CASSRQADTEAFF. The DNA of the CDR3 is TGTGCCAGTAGCCGACAGGCCGACACTGAAGCTTTCTTT.

As regards this clone: A read error may account for a junction end that differs from germline. The chain uses TRBV6-1 and TRBJ2-7; no firm D call. This CDR3 contains 15 residues. The germline V gene has CDR1 MNHNS and CDR2 SASEGT. The CDR3 loop is CPSSELPVSSYEQYF. As DNA, the CDR3 is TGTCCCAGCAGTGAATTGCCGGTGAGCTCCTACGAGCAGTACTTC.

The chain recombines TRBV7-9 with TRBJ2-7, with 7 nucleotides matching TRBD2. Germline trimming cut 5 bases from V and 2 bases from J; bases unmatched to any gene: 6. The germline V gene has CDR1 SEHNR and CDR2 FQNEAQ (reference sequence). This CDR3 has 14 amino acids. Here the CDR3 reads CASSPWDYTYEQYF. As DNA, the CDR3 is TGTGCCAGCAGCCCGTGGGACTACACCTACGAGCAGTACTTC.

The chain has TRBV12-5 and TRBJ2-1; tentative D call: TRBD1 (6 bases). The length of the CDR3 is 19 residues. The ends were cut back, 1 base at V and 2 bases at J, with 21 bases in the middle. The germline CDR1 and CDR2 sequences are LGHNT and FRNRAP. CDR3: CASGLAQGPFGGTYNEQFF. The CDR3 region has the DNA TGTGCTAGTGGTTTGGCCCAAGGCCCATTTGGGGGCACCTACAATGAGCAGTTCTTC.

The chain combines TRBV27 with TRBJ2-7, with 8 bases that match TRBD2. The trim removed 4 bases at V and 5 bases at J, leaving 10 bases unmatched. The CDR3 contains 15 residues. Germline CDR1 is MNHEY and CDR2 is SMNVEV (reference sequence). CDR3 loop: CASSWRGDSVNEQYF. CDR3 sequence (DNA): TGTGCCAGCAGTTGGCGGGGGGATAGTGTCAACGAGCAGTACTTC.

This chain links TRBV19 with TRBJ2-3; 10 positions agree with TRBD2. Trimming at V came to 10 bases and at J to 0 bases, leaving 4 bases not matched to a gene. The CDR3 totals 14 residues. CDR1 and CDR2 (germline): LNHDA, SQIVND (reference sequence). The CDR3 coding sequence is TGTGCCACTAGCGGGAGTATGAGCACAGATACGCAGTATTTT. Translation: CATSGSMSTDTQYF.

This clone turned up a few times. This chain joins TRBV11-2 and TRBJ1-2; D not resolved. CDR3 length: 15 amino acids. V was shortened by 1 base and J by 2 bases, with 11 bases between the two germline ends. CDR1 and CDR2 from the germline V gene are SGHAT and FQNNGV. CDR3: CASSLVGSANYGYTF. The CDR3 DNA sequence: TGTGCCAGCAGCTTAGTCGGTTCCGCCAACTATGGCTACACCTTC.

The count of this clone is one. The gene calls are TRBV19 and TRBJ1-5; D gene uncertain. CDR1 LNHDA and CDR2 SQIVND come from the germline V gene (reference sequence). V lost 2 bases to trimming and J lost 9 bases, with 11 bases between them. The CDR3 is 13 residues long. In DNA, the CDR3 is TGTGCCAGTAGTATAAATGAGTCAGGGCCCCAGCATTTT. Translated: CASSINESGPQHF. The variable domain in full, completed from reference TRBV19 and TRBJ1-5, reads DGGITQSPKYLFRKEGQNVTLSCEQNLNHDAMYWYRQDPGQGLRLIYYSQIVNDFQKGDIAEGYSVSREKKESFPLTVTSAQKNPTAFYLCASSINESGPQHFGDGTRLSIL.

This chain links TRBV28 with TRBJ2-7; 10 bases are shared with TRBD1. CDR1 is MDHEN and CDR2 is SYDVKM in the germline V gene. The CDR3 extends over 17 amino acids. After removal of 3 bases from V and 3 bases from J, the junction contained 11 bases not matched to a gene. The CDR3 region is CASSFIIGTGDLYEQYF. CDR3 in DNA: TGTGCCAGCAGTTTTATCATTGGGACAGGGGATCTCTACGAGCAGTACTTC.

The chain uses TRBV5-1 and TRBJ2-7; 7 nucleotides line up with TRBD1. The CDR3 length is 15 residues. CDR1 is SGHRS and CDR2 is YFSETQ in the germline V gene. Losses at the gene ends were 0 bases for V and 4 bases for J; bases not matched to a gene: 7. The CDR3 sequence is CASSLEAGGTYEQYF. The CDR3 coding sequence is TGCGCCAGCAGCTTGGAAGCAGGGGGAACGTACGAGCAGTACTTC.

V gene TRBV28 combines with J gene TRBJ1-5, with D tentatively TRBD1 (5 bases). This CDR3 comprises 15 residues. The germline V gene has CDR1 MDHEN and CDR2 SYDVKM. V lost 5 bases and J 0 bases, leaving 11 bases between the germline ends. The CDR3 is CASSTHRISNQPQHF. The CDR3 DNA sequence: TGTGCCAGCAGTACTCACAGGATTAGCAATCAGCCCCAGCATTTT.

The V gene is TRBV16, the J gene TRBJ1-5, with 7 nucleotides matching TRBD1. J was trimmed by 0 bases and V by 3 bases; bases with no gene match: 2. The germline gives CDR1 KGHSY, CDR2 FQNENV. The CDR3 has 15 residues. The CDR3, as DNA: TGTGCCAGCAGCCAGGGACAGATTAGCAATCAGCCCCAGCATTTT. Its protein product is CASSQGQISNQPQHF.

This rearrangement joins TRBV13 to TRBJ2-5, with TRBD2 matching over 10 bases. Germline-derived CDR1 and CDR2 are PRHDT and FYEKMQ (reference sequence). J was trimmed by 2 bases and V by 6 bases; bases with no gene match: 6. The CDR3 is made up of 15 amino acids. CDR3 protein: CASRTTSGSQETQYF. CDR3 nucleotide sequence: TGTGCCAGCAGGACGACTAGCGGGTCACAAGAGACCCAGTACTTC.

The chain has TRBV6-1 and TRBJ2-7; D gene uncertain. This CDR3 has 15 amino acids. The germline V gene has CDR1 MNHNS and CDR2 SASEGT. The V end was cut by 2 bases, the J end by 2 bases, with 13 bases between. Here the CDR3 reads CASSEYYSAPYEQYF. The DNA for the CDR3 is TGTGCCAGCAGTGAATATTACTCCGCCCCCTACGAGCAGTACTTC.

The chain is built from TRBV19 and TRBJ1-1, with TRBD1 identical over 7 bases. The germline gives CDR1 LNHDA, CDR2 SQIVND (reference sequence). The CDR3 extends over 15 amino acids. Losses at the gene ends were 4 bases for V and 1 base for J; bases not matched to a gene: 6. This CDR3 is CASSTQGVGNTEAFF. In DNA form, the CDR3 reads TGTGCCAGTAGTACGCAGGGGGTAGGGAACACTGAAGCTTTCTTT.